This TCR beta chain was captured by sequencing in a study of T cells after yellow fever vaccination. Overall study findings and caveats: It was a small share of clonotypes that appeared in both CD4 and CD8 compartments. By day 5 rather than day 15, the secondary response had peaked, though it was weaker.

In this sample, this clonotype turned up many times. Its target is not known. Conversion of TCR transcripts into cDNA relied on 5'RACE template switching, which added a universal primer site and UMIs. TCRdb reanalysed the 5' RACE reads using MiXCR and keeps one entry per CDR3 protein. The data show some 240,000 distinct CDR3 sequences, about 5% seen once. V lost 8 bases to trimming and J lost 7 bases; unmatched junction nucleotides: 4. The CDR3 totals 12 residues. Per the germline V gene, CDR1 is MNHEY and CDR2 is SVGAGI. The rearrangement links TRBV6-5 to TRBJ2-7, with 11 nucleotides matching TRBD1. This specimen consisted of CD4+ T cells sorted from PBMCs, obtained on the day of the yellow fever booster vaccination. This sequence was found in a man aged 18 to 29 who received the YFV17D yellow fever vaccine. CDR3 bases: TGTGCCAGCGGGGACAGGGGGGGAGAGCAGTACGTC. Translating gives CASGDRGGEQYV.